This TCR beta chain was captured in a study of T cells in Graves' hyperthyroidism and ophthalmopathy. Study-wide results and caveats: For ophthalmopathy, model prediction preceded onset by a median 6.5 months.

The CDR3 has 13 residues. Germline V CDR1 and CDR2: MNHEY, SMNVEV (reference sequence). V was trimmed by 3 bases and J by 5 bases, leaving 11 bases between them. Amplified TCR beta CDR3 regions came from RNA transcripts. TCR CDR3 regions were first amplified by RT-PCR with HTBI primers. MiXCR was run by TCRdb on the multiplex PCR reads, yielding one entry per CDR3 protein. Of some 440,000 distinct CDR3 sequences listed, approximately 14% were seen once; the top ten hold 7.5% to 9%. Used for diagnoses were clinical symptoms, serum thyroxine and TRAb, thyroid ultrasound and orbital computed tomography. Out of roughly 9.1 ml of fresh peripheral blood came the PBMCs. This clonotype was seen repeatedly, ten times or more. Its antigen remains unidentified.

The sequenced sample consisted of blood. J is TRBJ2-7 and V is TRBV27; D is perhaps TRBD2 (5 bases). This clonotype was sampled from a young woman with Graves' hyperthyroidism. The CDR3 protein is CASSLSGFHEQYF. CDR3 coding DNA: TGTGCCAGCAGTTTGTCGGGGTTCCACGAGCAGTACTTC.